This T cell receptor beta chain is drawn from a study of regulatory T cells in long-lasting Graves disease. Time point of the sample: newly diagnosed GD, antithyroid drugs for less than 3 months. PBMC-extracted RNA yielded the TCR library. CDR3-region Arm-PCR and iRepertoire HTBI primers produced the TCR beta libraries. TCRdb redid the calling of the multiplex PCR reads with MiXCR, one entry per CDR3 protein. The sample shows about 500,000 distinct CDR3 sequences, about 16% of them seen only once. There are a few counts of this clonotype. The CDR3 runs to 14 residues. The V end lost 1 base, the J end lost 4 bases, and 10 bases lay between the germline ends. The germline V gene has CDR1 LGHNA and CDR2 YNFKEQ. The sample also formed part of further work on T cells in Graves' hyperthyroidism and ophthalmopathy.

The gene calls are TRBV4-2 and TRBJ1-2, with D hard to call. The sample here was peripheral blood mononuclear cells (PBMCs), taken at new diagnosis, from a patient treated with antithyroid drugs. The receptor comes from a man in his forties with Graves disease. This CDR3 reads CASSQAGFSYGYTF. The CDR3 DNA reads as TGTGCCAGCAGCCAAGCGGGGTTTAGCTATGGCTACACCTTC.